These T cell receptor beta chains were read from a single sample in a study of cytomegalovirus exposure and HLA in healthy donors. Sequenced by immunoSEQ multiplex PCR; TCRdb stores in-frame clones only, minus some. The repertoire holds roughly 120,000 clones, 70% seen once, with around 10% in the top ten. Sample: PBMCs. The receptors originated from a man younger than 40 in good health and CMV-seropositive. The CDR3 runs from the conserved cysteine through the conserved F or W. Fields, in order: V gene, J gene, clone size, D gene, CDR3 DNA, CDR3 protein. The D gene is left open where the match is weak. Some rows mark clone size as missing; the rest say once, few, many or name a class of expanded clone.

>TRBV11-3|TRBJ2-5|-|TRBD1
TGTGCCAGCAGCTTAGGCAAGACAGGGATTCAAGAGACCCAGTACTTC
CASSLGKTGIQETQYF
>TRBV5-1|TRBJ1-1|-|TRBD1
TGCGCCAGCAGCCCCGGGACAGGGGATGAAATGAACACTGAAGCTTTCTTT
CASSPGTGDEMNTEAFF
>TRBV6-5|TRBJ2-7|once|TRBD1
TGTGCCAGCAGTTGGGAAAAGGGGGCGGGCGAGCAGTACTTC
CASSWEKGAGEQYF
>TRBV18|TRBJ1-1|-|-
TGTGCCAGCTCACCAACAGGGACGAACACTGAAGCTTTCTTT
CASSPTGTNTEAFF
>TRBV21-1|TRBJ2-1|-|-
TGTGCCAGCAGCAAAGAGGAGTGGGGCCAAGGGGTTCCCTCCTACAATGAGCAGTTCTTC
CASSKEEWGQGVPSYNEQFF
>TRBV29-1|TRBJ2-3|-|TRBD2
TGCAGCGTTGGGCTAGCGGGAGGCCTTAGCACAGATACGCAGTATTTT
CSVGLAGGLSTDTQYF
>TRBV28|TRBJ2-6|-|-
TGTGCCAGCAGGAAGGCCAGGGCTGGGGCCAACGTCCTGACTTTC
CASRKARAGANVLTF
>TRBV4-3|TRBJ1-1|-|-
TGCGCCAGCAGCCAACAAACCTCGCCCCTAAATGAAGCTTTCTTT
CASSQQTSPLNEAFF
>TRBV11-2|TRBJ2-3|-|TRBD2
TGTGCCAGCAGCTTAGATACTACTAGCGGGAGAGGGGATACGCAGTATTTT
CASSLDTTSGRGDTQYF
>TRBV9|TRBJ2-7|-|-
TGTGCCAGCAGCCCCCGGGGGAGCTCCTACGAGCAGTACTTC
CASSPRGSSYEQYF